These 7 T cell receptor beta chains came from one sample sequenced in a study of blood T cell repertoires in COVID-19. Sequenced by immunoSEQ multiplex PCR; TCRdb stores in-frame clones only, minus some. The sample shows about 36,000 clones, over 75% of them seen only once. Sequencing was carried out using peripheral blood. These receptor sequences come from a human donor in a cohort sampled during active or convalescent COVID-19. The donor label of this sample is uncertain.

The CDR3 nucleotides are TGCACCAGCAGCCCTAAAGGCGCTAGGGGGATCTATGGCTACACCTTC. Encoded protein: CTSSPKGARGIYGYTF. This chain joins TRBV1 and TRBJ1-2; the listed D gene, TRBD1, was not tested against the DNA. TRBV1 is given as a pseudogene. The CDR3 runs to 16 residues.

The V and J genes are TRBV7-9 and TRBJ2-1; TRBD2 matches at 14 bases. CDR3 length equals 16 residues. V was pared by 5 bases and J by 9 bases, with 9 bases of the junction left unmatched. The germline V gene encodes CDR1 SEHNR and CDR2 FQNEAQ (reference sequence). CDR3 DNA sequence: TGTGCCAGCAGCAAAGGGACTAGCGGGAGAGGGAGTGAGCAGTTCTTC. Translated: CASSKGTSGRGSEQFF.

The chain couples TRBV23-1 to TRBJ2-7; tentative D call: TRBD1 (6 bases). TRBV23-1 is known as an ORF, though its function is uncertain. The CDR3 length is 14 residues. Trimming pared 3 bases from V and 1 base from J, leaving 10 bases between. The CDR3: CASSHRTGSYEQYF. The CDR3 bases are TGCGCCAGCAGTCATCGTACAGGGTCCTACGAGCAGTACTTC.

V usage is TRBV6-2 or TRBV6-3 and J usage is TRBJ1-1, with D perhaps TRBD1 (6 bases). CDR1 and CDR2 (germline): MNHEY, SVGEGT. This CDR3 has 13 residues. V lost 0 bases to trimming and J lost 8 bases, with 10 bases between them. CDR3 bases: TGTGCCAGCAGTTACTCCGGACAGCCCGAAGCTTTCTTT. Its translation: CASSYSGQPEAFF.

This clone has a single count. The CDR3 spells CASSDQSGRVAGELFF. The CDR3 DNA follows: TGTGCCAGCAGCGACCAAAGCGGGAGGGTCGCCGGGGAGCTGTTTTTT. The chain is built from TRBV9 and TRBJ2-2; 10 bases are shared with TRBD2. Trimming cost V 3 bases and J 6 bases; bases outside gene matches: 8. The CDR3 is made up of 16 amino acids. CDR1 and CDR2 (germline): SGDLS, YYNGEE.

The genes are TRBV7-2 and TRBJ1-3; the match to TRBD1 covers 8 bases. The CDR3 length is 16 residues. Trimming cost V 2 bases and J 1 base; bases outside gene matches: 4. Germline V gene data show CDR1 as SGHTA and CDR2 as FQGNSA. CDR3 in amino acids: CASSLQGAVSGNTIYF. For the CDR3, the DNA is TGTGCCAGCAGCTTACAGGGGGCGGTTTCTGGAAACACCATATATTTT. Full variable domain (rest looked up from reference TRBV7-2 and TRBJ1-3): GAGVSQSPSNKVTEKGKDVELRCDPISGHTALYWYRQSLGQGLEFLIYFQGNSAPDKSGLPSDRFSAERTGGSVSTLTIQRTQQEDSAVYLCASSLQGAVSGNTIYFGEGSWLTVV.

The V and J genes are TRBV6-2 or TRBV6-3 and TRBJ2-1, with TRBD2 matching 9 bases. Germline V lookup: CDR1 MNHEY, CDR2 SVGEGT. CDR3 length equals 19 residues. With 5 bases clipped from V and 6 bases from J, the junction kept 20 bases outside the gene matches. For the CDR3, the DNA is TGTGCCAGCAGTCACTGGCCTAGCGGGACCGTAGATGGAGCCAATGAGCAGTTCTTC. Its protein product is CASSHWPSGTVDGANEQFF.